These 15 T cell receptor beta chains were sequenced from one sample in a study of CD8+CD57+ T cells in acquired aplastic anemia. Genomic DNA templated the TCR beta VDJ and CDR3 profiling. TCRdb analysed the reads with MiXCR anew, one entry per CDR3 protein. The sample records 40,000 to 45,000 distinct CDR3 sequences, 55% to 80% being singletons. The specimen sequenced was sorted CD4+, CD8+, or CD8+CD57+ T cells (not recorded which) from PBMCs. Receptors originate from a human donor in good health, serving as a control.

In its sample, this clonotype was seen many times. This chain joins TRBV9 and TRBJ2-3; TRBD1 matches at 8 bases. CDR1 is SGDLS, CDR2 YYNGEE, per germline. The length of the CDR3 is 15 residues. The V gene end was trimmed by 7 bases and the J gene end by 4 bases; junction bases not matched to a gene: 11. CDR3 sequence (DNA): TGTGCCAGCCACTTAGGACAGGGTCAACCAGATACGCAGTATTTT. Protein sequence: CASHLGQGQPDTQYF.

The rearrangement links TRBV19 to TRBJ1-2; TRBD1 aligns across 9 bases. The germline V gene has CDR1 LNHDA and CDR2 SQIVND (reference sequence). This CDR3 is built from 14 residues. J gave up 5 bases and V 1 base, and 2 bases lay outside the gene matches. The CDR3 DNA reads TGTGCCAGTAGTATAGTGGGGACAGGGTATGGCTACACCTTC. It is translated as CASSIVGTGYGYTF.

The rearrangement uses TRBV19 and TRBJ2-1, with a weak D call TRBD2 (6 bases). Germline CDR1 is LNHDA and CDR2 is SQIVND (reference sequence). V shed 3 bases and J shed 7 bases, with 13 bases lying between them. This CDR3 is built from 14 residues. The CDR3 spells CASSINHAGNEQFF. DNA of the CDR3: TGTGCCAGTAGTATTAACCATGCGGGGAATGAGCAGTTCTTC.

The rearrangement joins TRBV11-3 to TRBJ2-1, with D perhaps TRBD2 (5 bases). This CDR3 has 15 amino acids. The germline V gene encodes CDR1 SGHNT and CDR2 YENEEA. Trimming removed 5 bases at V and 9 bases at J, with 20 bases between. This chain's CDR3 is CASSQVVPSGGEQFF. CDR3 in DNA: TGTGCCAGCAGCCAAGTCGTACCCAGTGGAGGTGAGCAGTTCTTC. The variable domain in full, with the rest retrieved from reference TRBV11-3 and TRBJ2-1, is EAGVVQSPRYKIIEKKQPVAFWCNPISGHNTLYWYLQNLGQGPELLIRYENEEAVDDSQLPKDRFSAERLKGVDSTLKIQPAELGDSAVYLCASSQVVPSGGEQFFGPGTRLTVL.

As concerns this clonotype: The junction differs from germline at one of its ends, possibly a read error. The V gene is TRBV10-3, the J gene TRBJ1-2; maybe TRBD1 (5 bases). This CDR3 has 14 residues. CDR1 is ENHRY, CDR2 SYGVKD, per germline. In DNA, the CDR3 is TGTGCCAGCAGTCGAAATCCTCAGGGATCTGGCTACACCTTC. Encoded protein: CASSRNPQGSGYTF.

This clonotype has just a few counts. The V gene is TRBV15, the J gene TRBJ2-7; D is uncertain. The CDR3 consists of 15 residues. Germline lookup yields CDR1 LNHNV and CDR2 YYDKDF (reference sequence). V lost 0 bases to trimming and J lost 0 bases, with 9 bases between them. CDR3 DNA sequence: TGTGCCACCAGCAGAGATACAGTCACCTCCTACGAGCAGTACTTC. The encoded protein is CATSRDTVTSYEQYF.

CDR3 coding DNA: TGTGCCAGCACCTTAAGCAGGGACCCTTATGGCTACACCTTC. Translation: CASTLSRDPYGYTF. The chain employs TRBV12-3 or TRBV12-4 and TRBJ1-2, with a tentative D call TRBD1 (5 bases). The CDR3 runs to 14 residues. Trimming removed 7 bases at V and 5 bases at J, with 17 bases between.

The CDR3 region has the DNA TGTGCCAGCAGCGTACTGGGGGTCACTGAAGCTTTCTTT. Protein product: CASSVLGVTEAFF. The J gene is TRBJ1-1, the V gene TRBV5-4, with D tentatively TRBD1 (5 bases). The germline V gene encodes CDR1 SGHNT and CDR2 YYREEE (reference sequence). This CDR3 is 13 amino acids long. Trimming pared 4 bases from V and 4 bases from J, leaving 11 bases between.

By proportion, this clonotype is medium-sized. The CDR3 nucleotides are TGTGCCAGCAGTAGGGGGGACGGTGCCTACGAGCAGTACTTC. It translates to CASSRGDGAYEQYF. The chain has TRBV12-3 or TRBV12-4 and TRBJ2-7; possibly TRBD1 or TRBD2 for D (6 bases each). The CDR3 contains 14 residues. V was pared by 5 bases and J by 2 bases, with 13 bases between.

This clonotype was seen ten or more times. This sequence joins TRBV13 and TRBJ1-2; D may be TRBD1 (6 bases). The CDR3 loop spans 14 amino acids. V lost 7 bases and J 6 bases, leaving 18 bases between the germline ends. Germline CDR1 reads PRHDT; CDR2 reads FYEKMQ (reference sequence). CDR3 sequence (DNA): TGTGCCAGCACCCCAGCGGGGGGGCGCCATGGCTACACCTTC. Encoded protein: CASTPAGGRHGYTF.

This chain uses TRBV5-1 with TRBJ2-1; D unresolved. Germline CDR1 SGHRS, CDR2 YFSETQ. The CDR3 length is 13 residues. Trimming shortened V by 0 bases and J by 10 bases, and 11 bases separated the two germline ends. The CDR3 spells CASSLVRQPEQFF. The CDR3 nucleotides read TGCGCCAGCAGCTTGGTTAGGCAGCCCGAGCAGTTCTTC.

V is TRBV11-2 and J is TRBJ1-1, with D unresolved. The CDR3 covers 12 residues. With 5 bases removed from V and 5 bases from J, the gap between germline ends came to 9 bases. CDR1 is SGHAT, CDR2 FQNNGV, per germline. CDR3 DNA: TGTGCCAGCAGCCCCCCGAGTACTGAAGCTTTCTTT. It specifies CASSPPSTEAFF.

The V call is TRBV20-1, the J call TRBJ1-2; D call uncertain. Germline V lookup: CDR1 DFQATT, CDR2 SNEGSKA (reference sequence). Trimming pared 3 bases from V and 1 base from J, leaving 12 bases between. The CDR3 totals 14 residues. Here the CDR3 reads CSASVVDGNYGYTF. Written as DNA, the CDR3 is TGCAGTGCTAGTGTCGTGGACGGTAACTATGGCTACACCTTC.

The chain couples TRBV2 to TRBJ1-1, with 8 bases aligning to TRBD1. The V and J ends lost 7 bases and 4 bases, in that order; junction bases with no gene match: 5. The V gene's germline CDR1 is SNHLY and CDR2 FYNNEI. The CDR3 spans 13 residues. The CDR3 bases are TGTGCCAGCACACAGGGGGAGGGCACTGAAGCTTTCTTT. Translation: CASTQGEGTEAFF.

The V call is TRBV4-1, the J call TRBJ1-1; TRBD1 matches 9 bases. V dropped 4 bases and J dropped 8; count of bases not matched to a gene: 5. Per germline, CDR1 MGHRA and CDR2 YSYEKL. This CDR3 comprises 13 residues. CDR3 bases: TGCGCCAGCAGCCCGTATACAGGGGGCGAAGCTTTCTTT. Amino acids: CASSPYTGGEAFF.